This T cell receptor beta chain was recorded in a study of neurological immune-mediated disorders. The germline gives CDR1 SGHRS, CDR2 YFSETQ. Trimming shortened V by 1 base and J by 7 bases, and 11 bases separated the two germline ends. This CDR3 region has 14 residues. This clonotype has ten or more counts. TCRdb analysed the 5' RACE reads with MiXCR anew, one entry per CDR3 protein. The repertoire holds about 87,000 distinct CDR3 sequences, with 3% to 4.5% as singletons. The J gene is TRBJ2-2, the V gene TRBV5-1; D remains unclear. This receptor was taken from a woman aged 45 to 65 with multiple sclerosis. Sequencing was done on a sample of PBMCs. The CDR3 spells CASSLWRSDGELFF. CDR3 in DNA: TGCGCCAGCAGCTTGTGGAGATCTGACGGGGAGCTGTTTTTT.